The 4 T cell receptor beta chains below all came from one sample that was sequenced in a study of shared clonotypes between healthy human individuals. Produced via immunoSEQ multiplex PCR; TCRdb's table is partial and in-frame only. The sample gives about 1 million clones, roughly 75% of which show up once; 1.5% is in the top ten. Sample: memory CD4+ T cells sorted from blood. Subset denoted: CD45RA-negative fraction. The receptor source for this set is a man aged 18 to 30 in good health.

The genes are TRBV6-5 and TRBJ2-7, with a tentative D call TRBD1 (5 bases). The V gene's germline CDR1 is MNHEY and CDR2 SVGAGI. V dropped 6 bases and J dropped 4 bases, with 13 bases sitting between them. The CDR3 is made up of 13 amino acids. In DNA form, the CDR3 reads TGTGCCAGCAGGGGGCTCAGTCCATACGAGCAGTACTTC. As protein: CASRGLSPYEQYF.

The chain joins TRBV7-2 to TRBJ2-1, with 13 bases matching TRBD2. CDR3 length: 19 amino acids. Trimming cost V 5 bases and J 2 bases; bases outside gene matches: 12. The germline CDR1 and CDR2 sequences are SGHTA and FQGNSA. CDR3 region: CASSLTSGRSLVAYNEQFF. The CDR3 DNA is TGTGCCAGCAGCCTGACTAGCGGGAGGAGCCTCGTGGCCTACAATGAGCAGTTCTTC.

The J gene is TRBJ2-2, the V gene TRBV19, with TRBD2 matching over 8 bases. Trimming removed 3 bases from V and 2 bases from J; junction bases left unmatched: 5. The V gene's germline CDR1 is LNHDA and CDR2 SQIVND (reference sequence). This CDR3 spans 16 amino acids. The CDR3 nucleotides read TGTGCCAGTAGTATCCCGACTAGCGCAAACACCGGGGAGCTGTTTTTT. Translating gives CASSIPTSANTGELFF.

In the case of this clone: This clone may be a read error of a much larger clone one base away. V usage is TRBV5-1 and J usage is TRBJ1-1; TRBD1 might be the D (6 bases). CDR3 length: 13 amino acids. Per germline, CDR1 SGHRS and CDR2 YFSETQ. V lost 4 bases to trimming and J lost 1 base, with 8 bases between them. CDR3 region: CASSEGQNTEAFF. In DNA form, the CDR3 reads TGCGCCAGCAGCGAGGGACAGAACACTGAAGCTTTCTTT.